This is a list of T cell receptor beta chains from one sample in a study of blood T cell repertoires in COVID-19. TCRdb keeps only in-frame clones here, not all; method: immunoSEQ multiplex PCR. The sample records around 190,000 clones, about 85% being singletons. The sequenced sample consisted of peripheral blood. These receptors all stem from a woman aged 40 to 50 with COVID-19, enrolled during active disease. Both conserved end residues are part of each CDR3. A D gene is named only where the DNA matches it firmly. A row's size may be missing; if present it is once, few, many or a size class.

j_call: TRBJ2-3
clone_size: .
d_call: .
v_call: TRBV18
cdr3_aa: CASSPDSLRTDTQYF
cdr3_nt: TGTGCCAGCTCGCCGGACAGTTTAAGGACAGATACGCAGTATTTT

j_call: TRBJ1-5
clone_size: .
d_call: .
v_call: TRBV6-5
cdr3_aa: CASAGVAGNQPQHF
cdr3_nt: TGTGCCAGCGCTGGGGTAGCGGGAAATCAGCCCCAGCATTTT

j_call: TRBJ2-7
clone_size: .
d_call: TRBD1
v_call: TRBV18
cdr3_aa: CASSPGTGGSYEQYF
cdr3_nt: TGTGCCAGCTCACCAGGGACAGGGGGGTCCTACGAGCAGTACTTC

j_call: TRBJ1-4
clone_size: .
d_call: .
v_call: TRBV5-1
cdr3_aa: CASTRGGTNEKLFF
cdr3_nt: TGCGCCAGCACCCGGGGGGGTACTAATGAAAAACTGTTTTTT

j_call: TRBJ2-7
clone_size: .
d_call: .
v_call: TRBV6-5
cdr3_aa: CASSYSDFSYEQYF
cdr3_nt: TGTGCCAGCAGTTACTCGGACTTCTCCTACGAGCAGTACTTC

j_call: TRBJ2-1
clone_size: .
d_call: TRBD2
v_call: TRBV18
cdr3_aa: CASSPPGLGTAEQFF
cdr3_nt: TGTGCCAGCTCACCACCGGGACTAGGAACGGCTGAGCAGTTCTTC

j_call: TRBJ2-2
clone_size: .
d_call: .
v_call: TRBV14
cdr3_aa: CASSQVNGGGELFF
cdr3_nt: TGTGCCAGCAGCCAAGTAAACGGGGGCGGGGAGCTGTTTTTT

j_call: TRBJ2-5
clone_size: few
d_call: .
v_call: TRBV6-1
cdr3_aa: CASSDRQTQYF
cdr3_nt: TGTGCCAGCAGTGACAGGCAGACCCAGTACTTC

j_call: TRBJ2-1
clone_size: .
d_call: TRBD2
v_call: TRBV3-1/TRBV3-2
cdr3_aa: CASGTSGGNRGFF
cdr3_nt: TGTGCCAGTGGGACTAGCGGGGGTAACCGGGGGTTCTTC

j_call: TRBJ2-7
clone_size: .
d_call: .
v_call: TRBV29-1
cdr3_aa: CSVDFGSYEQYF
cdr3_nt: TGCAGCGTTGACTTCGGCTCCTACGAGCAGTACTTC

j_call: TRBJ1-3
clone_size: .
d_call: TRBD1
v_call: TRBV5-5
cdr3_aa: CASSLGDSFSGNTIYF
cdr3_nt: TGTGCCAGCAGCTTGGGGGACAGTTTCTCTGGAAACACCATATATTTT

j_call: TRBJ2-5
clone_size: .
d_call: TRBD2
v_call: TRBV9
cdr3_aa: CASSPRAGGTPGTQYF
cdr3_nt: TGTGCCAGCAGCCCCCGAGCGGGGGGTACCCCAGGGACCCAGTACTTC

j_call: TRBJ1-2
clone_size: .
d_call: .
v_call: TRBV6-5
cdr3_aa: CASSGNRYNYGYTF
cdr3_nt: TGTGCCAGCAGCGGGAATCGCTATAACTATGGCTACACCTTC

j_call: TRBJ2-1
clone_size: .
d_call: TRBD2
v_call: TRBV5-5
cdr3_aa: CASSSLAGLNNEQFF
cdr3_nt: TGTGCCAGCAGCTCGCTAGCGGGGTTAAACAATGAGCAGTTCTTC

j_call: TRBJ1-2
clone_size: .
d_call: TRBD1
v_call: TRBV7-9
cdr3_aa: CASSTTGQMVGYTF
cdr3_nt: TGTGCCAGCAGCACAACGGGACAGATGGTTGGCTACACCTTC

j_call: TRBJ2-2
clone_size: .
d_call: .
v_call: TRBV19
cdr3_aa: CASSMKARTGELFF
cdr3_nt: TGTGCCAGTAGTATGAAGGCTAGAACCGGGGAGCTGTTTTTT

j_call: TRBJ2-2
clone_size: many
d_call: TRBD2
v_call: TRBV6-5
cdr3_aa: CASGLEGNTGELFF
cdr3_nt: TGTGCCAGCGGACTAGAGGGGAACACCGGGGAGCTGTTTTTT

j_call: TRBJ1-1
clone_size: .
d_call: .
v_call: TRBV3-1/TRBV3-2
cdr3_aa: CASSQDRGTEAFF
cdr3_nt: TGTGCCAGCAGCCAAGATCGGGGGACTGAAGCTTTCTTT

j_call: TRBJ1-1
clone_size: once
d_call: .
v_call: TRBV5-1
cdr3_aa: CASRTLAGAMNTEAFF
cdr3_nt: TGCGCCAGCAGAACCCTTGCGGGGGCTATGAACACTGAAGCTTTCTTT

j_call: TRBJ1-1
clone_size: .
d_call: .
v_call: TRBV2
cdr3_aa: CASSEALLSKAFF
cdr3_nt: TGTGCCAGCAGTGAAGCGCTTCTATCGAAAGCTTTCTTT

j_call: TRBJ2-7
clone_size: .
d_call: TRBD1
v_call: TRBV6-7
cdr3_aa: CASRDEQGIPHGEQYF
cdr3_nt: TGTGCCAGCAGAGACGAACAGGGGATTCCCCATGGGGAGCAGTACTTC

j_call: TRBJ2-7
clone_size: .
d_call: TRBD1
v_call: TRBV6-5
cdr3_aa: CASSFRTGREQYF
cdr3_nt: TGTGCCAGCAGTTTTCGGACAGGGAGGGAGCAGTACTTC

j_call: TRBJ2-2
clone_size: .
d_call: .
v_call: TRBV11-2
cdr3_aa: CASSFGVRAGELFF
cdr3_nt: TGTGCCAGCAGCTTTGGGGTGAGGGCCGGGGAGCTGTTTTTT

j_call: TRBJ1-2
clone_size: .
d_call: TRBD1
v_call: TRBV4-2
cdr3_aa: CASSQDWDREGGYTF
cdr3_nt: TGTGCCAGCAGCCAAGATTGGGACAGGGAGGGTGGCTACACCTTC

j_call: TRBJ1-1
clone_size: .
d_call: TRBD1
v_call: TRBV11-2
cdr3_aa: CASSWGPGQTSLPWSEAFF
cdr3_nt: TGTGCCAGCAGCTGGGGGCCGGGACAGACGTCACTCCCTTGGTCTGAAGCTTTCTTT

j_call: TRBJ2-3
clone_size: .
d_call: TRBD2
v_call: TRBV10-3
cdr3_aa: CASAGTSGGLLLVTDTQYF
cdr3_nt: TGTGCCTCTGCCGGGACTAGCGGGGGGTTACTACTCGTCACAGATACGCAGTATTTT

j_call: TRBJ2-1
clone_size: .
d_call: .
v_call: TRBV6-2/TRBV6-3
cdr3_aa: CASSSGTPNEQFF
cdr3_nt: TGTGCCAGCAGTTCCGGGACTCCAAATGAGCAGTTCTTC

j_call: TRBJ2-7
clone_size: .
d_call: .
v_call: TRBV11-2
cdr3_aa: CASSIGPGPLGEQYF
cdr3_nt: TGTGCCAGCAGCATCGGGCCAGGGCCCCTGGGTGAGCAGTACTTC

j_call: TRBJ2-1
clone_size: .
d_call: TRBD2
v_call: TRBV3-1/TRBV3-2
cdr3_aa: CASSPIPTSGGNEQFF
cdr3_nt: TGTGCCAGCAGCCCGATCCCAACTAGCGGCGGCAATGAGCAGTTCTTC

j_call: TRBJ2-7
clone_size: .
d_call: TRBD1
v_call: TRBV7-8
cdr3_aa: CASSFRGQGTHSYEQYF
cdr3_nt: TGTGCCAGCAGCTTTCGAGGACAGGGGACACATTCCTACGAGCAGTACTTC

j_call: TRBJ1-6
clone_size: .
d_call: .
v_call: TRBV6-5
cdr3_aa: CASSSRTAYNSPLHF
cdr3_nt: TGTGCCAGCAGTTCGAGGACAGCCTATAATTCACCCCTCCACTTT

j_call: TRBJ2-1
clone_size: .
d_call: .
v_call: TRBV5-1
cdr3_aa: CASSVRGYNEQFF
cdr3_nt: TGCGCCAGCAGCGTTCGGGGGTACAATGAGCAGTTCTTC

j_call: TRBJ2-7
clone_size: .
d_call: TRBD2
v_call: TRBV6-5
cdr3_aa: CASSYFGGGEQYF
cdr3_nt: TGTGCCAGCAGTTACTTCGGGGGGGGCGAGCAGTACTTC

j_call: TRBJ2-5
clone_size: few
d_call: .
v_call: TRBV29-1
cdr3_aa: CSVEDQEQRGSQETQYF
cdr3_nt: TGCAGCGTTGAAGATCAAGAACAGCGAGGGTCTCAAGAGACCCAGTACTTC

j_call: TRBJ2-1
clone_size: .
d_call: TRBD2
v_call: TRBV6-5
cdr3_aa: CASSRRLALGDEQFF
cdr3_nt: TGTGCCAGCAGTAGGCGACTAGCCCTTGGTGATGAGCAGTTCTTC

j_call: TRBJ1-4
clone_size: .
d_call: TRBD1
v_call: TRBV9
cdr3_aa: CASSATSKGAFNEKLFF
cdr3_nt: TGTGCCAGCAGCGCGACGAGTAAGGGGGCGTTTAATGAAAAACTGTTTTTT

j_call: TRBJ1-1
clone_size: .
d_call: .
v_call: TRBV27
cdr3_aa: CASSSLRTEAFF
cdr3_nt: TGTGCCAGCAGTTCGCTGAGGACTGAAGCTTTCTTT